A selection of T cell receptor beta chains follows, all from one sample in a study of T-cell reconstitution after alpha-beta-depleted transplantation in children. TCRdb reprocessed the PCR reads with MiXCR, giving one entry per CDR3 protein. This repertoire shows around 490,000 distinct CDR3 sequences, roughly 10% found once; its top ten account for 14%. The sequencing here drew on PBMCs, mostly from graft donor cells, taken 180 days after TCRalphabeta/CD19-depleted stem cell transplant. Source of these receptors: a female patient between 2 and 15 years old who had a stem cell transplant for aplastic anemia, so the T cells may come from the graft donor. CDR3s include the opening cysteine and the closing phenylalanine or tryptophan. The order of the fields is V gene, D gene, clone size, J gene, CDR3 DNA, CDR3 protein. The D gene is left open where the match is weak. Clone size is stated in some rows and not others, as once, few, many or a class when expanded.

TRBV12-3/TRBV12-4	TRBD2	many	TRBJ2-1	TGTGCCAGCAGGTTAGCGGGAGGCTACAATGAGCAGTTCTTC	CASRLAGGYNEQFF
TRBV20-1	TRBD1	few	TRBJ2-3	TGCAGTGCTAGAGTGTCCCCGGGGTCTGCTCAAGGACAGGGGGCGGCGAGCACAGATACGCAGTATTTT	CSARVSPGSAQGQGAASTDTQYF
TRBV5-1	.	.	TRBJ2-7	TGCGCCAGCAGCTCGCCGGGACTCCCCTCCTACGAGCAGTACTTC	CASSSPGLPSYEQYF
TRBV7-2	.	.	TRBJ1-3	TGTGCCAGCAGCCCCTTCTCTGGAAACACCATATATTTT	CASSPFSGNTIYF
TRBV14	TRBD2	.	TRBJ2-1	TGTGCCAGCAGCCTCGGGACTAGCGGCTATAGCTATGAGCAGTTCTTC	CASSLGTSGYSYEQFF
TRBV11-1	.	.	TRBJ2-3	TGTGCCAGCAGCCAAAGGCCCCTGCCCACAGATACGCAGTATTTT	CASSQRPLPTDTQYF
TRBV7-2	.	.	TRBJ2-1	TGTGCCAGCAGCTTACCCCCGGGGAGCTCCTACAATGAGCAGTTCTTC	CASSLPPGSSYNEQFF
TRBV7-2	TRBD2	few	TRBJ2-5	TGTGCCAGCAGCTTAGCGGCTAGCGGGAGAGGGGAGACCCAGTACTTC	CASSLAASGRGETQYF
TRBV4-2	.	.	TRBJ2-2	TGTGCCAGCAGACACTTACTAGTAGCGAACACCGGGGAGCTGTTTTTT	CASRHLLVANTGELFF
TRBV11-2	.	.	TRBJ2-3	TGTGCCACCTCCCGAGGGAGAGAGTATACGCAGTATTTT	CATSRGREYTQYF
TRBV7-2	.	few	TRBJ2-5	TGTGCCAGCAGCTTAAAAAGAACAGGTCCACAAGAGACCCAGTACTTC	CASSLKRTGPQETQYF
TRBV7-2	TRBD1	.	TRBJ2-3	TGTGCCAGCAGCCCCCGTATGGGACAGGGATCAGATACGCAGTATTTT	CASSPRMGQGSDTQYF
TRBV4-3	.	.	TRBJ1-5	TGCGCCAGCAGCCGGACCCTCCTGTATAGCAATCAGCCCCAGCATTTT	CASSRTLLYSNQPQHF
TRBV3-1	TRBD1	many	TRBJ2-5	TGTGCCAGCAGCCAGGCCGGGACAGGGGGCGAGGAGACCCAGTACTTC	CASSQAGTGGEETQYF
TRBV27	TRBD2	.	TRBJ2-1	TGTGCCAGCAGTGGAATACTAGCGGGAGTCTACAATGAGCAGTTCTTC	CASSGILAGVYNEQFF